The present T cell receptor (beta chain) was sequenced within a study of blood T cells in healthy people across ages. Overall study findings and caveats: Roughly linear age-related decline in beta diversity appeared, significant by age 40.

Using a J-beta primer mix together with a sample-barcoded 5' primer, a second PCR was run for roughly 7 to 11 cycles. Each cDNA molecule, via a template-switch adaptor with 12 random nucleotides, was tagged. There were at least 3 million CDR3-containing paired-end reads obtained from each sample. One entry per CDR3 protein, called by TCRdb with MiXCR from the 5' RACE reads. The sample lists 730,000 or so distinct CDR3 sequences, around 43% occurring once. Germline assignment: CDR1 LGHDT and CDR2 YNNKEL (reference sequence). V was pared by 3 bases and J by 2 bases, with 17 bases between. The CDR3 runs to 16 residues. Comments on this clonotype: Its target is unknown.

The chain couples TRBV3-1 to TRBJ2-7; tentative D call: TRBD1 (6 bases). Specimen: blood. The clonotype originates from a man of 80 years or more in good health. This CDR3 is CASSHGGPSRPYEQYF. The DNA of the CDR3 is TGTGCCAGCAGCCATGGGGGCCCCTCAAGGCCCTACGAGCAGTACTTC.